This T cell receptor (beta chain) was obtained from a study of regulatory T cells in long-lasting Graves disease. Study-level information: Persistence in Graves' disease denoted antithyroid drug use beyond 5 years alongside positive TSH receptor antibodies.

At least ten counts were recorded for this clonotype. Its antigen remains unidentified. Whole-study results and caveats: The study found lower TCR diversity in persistent Graves' patients than in newly diagnosed ones.

The V gene's germline CDR1 is KGHDR and CDR2 SFDVKD. This CDR3 region has 14 residues. Trimming cost V 5 bases and J 5 bases, with 11 bases left between them. Library construction for TCR beta used iRepertoire HTBI primers and Arm-PCR of CDR3 regions. Each CDR3 protein gets one entry after TCRdb re-called the multiplex PCR reads with MiXCR. Of 400,000 to 450,000 distinct CDR3 sequences in the sample, less than 25% were seen once. Time point described: persistent/refractory GD, antithyroid drugs over 5 years with positive TRAb. Following extraction of RNA from PBMCs, that RNA was used to make the TCR library. American Thyroid Association guidelines were used to diagnose Graves' disease.

Sequences were derived from peripheral blood mononuclear cells (PBMCs), sampled when the disease was refractory, from a patient treated with antithyroid drugs. The chain joins TRBV24-1 to TRBJ2-2; D unclear. The receptor's source is a female donor with Graves disease. This CDR3 reads CATSGVQRTGELFF. The DNA for the CDR3 is TGTGCCACCAGTGGGGTACAGAGAACCGGGGAGCTGTTTTTT.